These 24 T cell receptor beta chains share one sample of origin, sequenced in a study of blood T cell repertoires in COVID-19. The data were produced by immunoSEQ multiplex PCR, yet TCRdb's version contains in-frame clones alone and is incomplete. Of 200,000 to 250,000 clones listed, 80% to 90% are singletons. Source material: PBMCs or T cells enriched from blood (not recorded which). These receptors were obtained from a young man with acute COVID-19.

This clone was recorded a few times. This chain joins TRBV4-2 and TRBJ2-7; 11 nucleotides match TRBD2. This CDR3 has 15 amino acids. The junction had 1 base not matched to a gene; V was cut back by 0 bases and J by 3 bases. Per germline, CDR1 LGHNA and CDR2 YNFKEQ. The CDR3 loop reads CASSQETSGSYEQYF. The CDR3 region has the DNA TGTGCCAGCAGCCAAGAAACTAGCGGGAGCTACGAGCAGTACTTC.

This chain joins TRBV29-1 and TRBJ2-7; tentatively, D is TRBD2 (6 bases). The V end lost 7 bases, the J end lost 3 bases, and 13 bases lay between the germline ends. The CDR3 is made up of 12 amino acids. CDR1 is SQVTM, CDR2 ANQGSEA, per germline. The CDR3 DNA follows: TGCAGCGCCGGCCGGGACTTCTACGAGCAGTACTTC. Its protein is CSAGRDFYEQYF.

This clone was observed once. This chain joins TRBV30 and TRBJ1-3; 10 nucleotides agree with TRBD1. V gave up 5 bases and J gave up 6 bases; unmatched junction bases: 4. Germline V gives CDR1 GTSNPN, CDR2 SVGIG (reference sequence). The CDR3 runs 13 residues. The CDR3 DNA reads TGTGCCTGGGGGGGACAGGGGAAAAACACCATATATTTT. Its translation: CAWGGQGKNTIYF. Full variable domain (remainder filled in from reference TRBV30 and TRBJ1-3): SQTIHQWPATLVQPVGSPLSLECTVEGTSNPNLYWYRQAAGRGLQLLFYSVGIGQISSEVPQNLSASRPQDRQFILSSKKLLLSDSGFYLCAWGGQGKNTIYFGEGSWLTVV.

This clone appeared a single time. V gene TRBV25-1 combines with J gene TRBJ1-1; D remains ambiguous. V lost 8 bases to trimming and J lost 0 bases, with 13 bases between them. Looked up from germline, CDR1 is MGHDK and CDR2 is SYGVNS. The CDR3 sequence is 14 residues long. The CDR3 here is CASGPGVMNTEAFF. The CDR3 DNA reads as TGTGCCAGCGGACCCGGGGTTATGAACACTGAAGCTTTCTTT.

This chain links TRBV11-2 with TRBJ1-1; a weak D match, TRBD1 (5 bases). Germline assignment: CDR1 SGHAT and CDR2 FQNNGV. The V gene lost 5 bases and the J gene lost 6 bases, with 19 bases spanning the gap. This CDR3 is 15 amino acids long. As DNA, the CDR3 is TGTGCCAGCAGCACAATCTTCCGGGACTTAGCTGAAGCTTTCTTT. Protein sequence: CASSTIFRDLAEAFF.

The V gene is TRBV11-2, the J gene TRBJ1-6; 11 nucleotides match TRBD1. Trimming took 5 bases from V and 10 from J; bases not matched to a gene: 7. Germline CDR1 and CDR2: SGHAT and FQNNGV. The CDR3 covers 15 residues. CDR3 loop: CASSATGTGGSPLHF. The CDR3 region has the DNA TGTGCCAGCAGCGCCACCGGGACAGGGGGATCACCCCTCCACTTT.

CDR3 DNA sequence: TGTGCCAGCAGCCGAACCGGGACAACTAGCACAGATACGCAGTATTTT. This encodes CASSRTGTTSTDTQYF. The chain couples TRBV3-1 (or the pseudogene TRBV3-2) to TRBJ2-3; a weak D match, TRBD1 (6 bases). CDR3 size: 16 residues. Between the trimmed V and J ends, which lost 4 bases and 0 bases, there was a span of 14 bases. Germline CDR1 reads LGHDT; CDR2 reads YNNKEL (reference sequence).

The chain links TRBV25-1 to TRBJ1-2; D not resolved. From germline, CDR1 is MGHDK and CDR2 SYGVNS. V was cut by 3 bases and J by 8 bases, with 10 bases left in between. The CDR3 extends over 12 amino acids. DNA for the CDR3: TGTGCCAGCAGTGAGGGGAGGAGCGGCTACACCTTC. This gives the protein CASSEGRSGYTF.

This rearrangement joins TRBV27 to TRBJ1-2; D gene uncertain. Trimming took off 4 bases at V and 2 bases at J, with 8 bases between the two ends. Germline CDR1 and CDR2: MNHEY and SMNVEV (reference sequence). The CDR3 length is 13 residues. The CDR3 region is CASSWRENYGYTF. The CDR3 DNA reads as TGTGCCAGCAGTTGGAGGGAAAACTATGGCTACACCTTC.

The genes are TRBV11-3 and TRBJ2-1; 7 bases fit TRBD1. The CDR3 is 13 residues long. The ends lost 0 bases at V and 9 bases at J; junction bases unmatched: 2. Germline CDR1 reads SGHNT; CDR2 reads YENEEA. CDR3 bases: TGTGCCAGCAGCTTAGATCACAGGGGTGAGCAGTTCTTC. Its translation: CASSLDHRGEQFF.

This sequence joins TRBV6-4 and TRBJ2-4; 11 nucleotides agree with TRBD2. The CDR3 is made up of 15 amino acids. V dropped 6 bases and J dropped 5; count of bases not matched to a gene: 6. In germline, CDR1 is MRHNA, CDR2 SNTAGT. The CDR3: CASSVAGGPENIQYF. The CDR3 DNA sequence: TGTGCCAGCAGCGTAGCGGGAGGGCCGGAAAACATTCAGTACTTC.

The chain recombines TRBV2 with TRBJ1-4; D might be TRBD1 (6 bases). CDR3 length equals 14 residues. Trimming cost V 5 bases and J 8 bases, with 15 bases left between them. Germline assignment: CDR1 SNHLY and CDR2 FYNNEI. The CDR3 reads CASSPQGAYEKLFF. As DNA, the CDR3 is TGTGCCAGCAGTCCACAGGGAGCGTACGAAAAACTGTTTTTT.

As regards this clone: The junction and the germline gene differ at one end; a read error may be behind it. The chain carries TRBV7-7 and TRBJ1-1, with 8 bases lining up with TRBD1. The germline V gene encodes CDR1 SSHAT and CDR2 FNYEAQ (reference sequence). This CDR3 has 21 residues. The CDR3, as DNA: TGTGCTAGCAGCGGGAGCAGGGACAGGCATCCGGAGGCCTCCATTAGCACTGAAGCTTTCTTT. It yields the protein CASSGSRDRHPEASISTEAFF. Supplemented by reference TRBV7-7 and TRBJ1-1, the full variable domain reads GAGVSQSPRYKVTKRGQDVTLRCDPISSHATLYWYQQALGQGPEFLTYFNYEAQPDKSGLPSDRFSAERPEGSISTLTIQRTEQRDSAMYRCASSGSRDRHPEASISTEAFFGQGTRLTVV.

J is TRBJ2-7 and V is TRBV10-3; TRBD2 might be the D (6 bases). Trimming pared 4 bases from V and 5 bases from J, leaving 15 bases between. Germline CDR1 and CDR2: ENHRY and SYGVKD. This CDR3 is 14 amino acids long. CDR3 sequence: CAISVAGPGHEQYF. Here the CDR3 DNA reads TGTGCCATCAGTGTGGCGGGACCAGGCCACGAGCAGTACTTC.

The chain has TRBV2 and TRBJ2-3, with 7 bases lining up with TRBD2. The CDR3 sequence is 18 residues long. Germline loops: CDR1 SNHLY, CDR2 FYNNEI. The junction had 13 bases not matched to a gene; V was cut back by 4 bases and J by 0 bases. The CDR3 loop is CASSGPLTTSVSTDTQYF. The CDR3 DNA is TGTGCCAGCAGTGGTCCCCTTACCACTAGCGTGAGCACAGATACGCAGTATTTT.

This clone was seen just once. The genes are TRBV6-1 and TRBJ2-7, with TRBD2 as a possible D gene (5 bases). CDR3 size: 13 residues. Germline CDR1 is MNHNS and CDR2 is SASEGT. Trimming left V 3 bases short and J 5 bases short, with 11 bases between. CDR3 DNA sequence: TGTGCCAGCAGTGACCCTAGCCCCAACGAGCAGTACTTC. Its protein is CASSDPSPNEQYF.

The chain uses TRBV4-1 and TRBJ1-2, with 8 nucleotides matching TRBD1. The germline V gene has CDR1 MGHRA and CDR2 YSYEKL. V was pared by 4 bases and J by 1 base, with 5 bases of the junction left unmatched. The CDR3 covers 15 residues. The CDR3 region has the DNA TGCGCCAGCAGCCTCAAAGGGACAGGTAACTATGGCTACACCTTC. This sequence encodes CASSLKGTGNYGYTF.

CDR3 coding DNA: TGTGCCAGCAGCGTAGGGGGAGAGACTAGCTACCACGAGCAGTACTTC. It translates to CASSVGGETSYHEQYF. The rearrangement joins TRBV9 to TRBJ2-7; 7 nucleotides agree with TRBD2. Per germline, CDR1 SGDLS and CDR2 YYNGEE. V was clipped by 0 bases and J by 5 bases; unmatched bases: 11. This CDR3 contains 16 residues.

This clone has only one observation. Here the CDR3 DNA reads TGTGCCAGCTCACCCGGGACTAGCGGTCAGGGGACCCAGTACTTC. Its protein is CASSPGTSGQGTQYF. This rearrangement joins TRBV18 to TRBJ2-5, with 11 bases aligning to TRBD2. The germline CDR1 and CDR2 sequences are KGHSH and LQKENI. The CDR3 is 15 amino acids. V shed 3 bases and J 7 bases; nucleotides not matched to a gene: 7.

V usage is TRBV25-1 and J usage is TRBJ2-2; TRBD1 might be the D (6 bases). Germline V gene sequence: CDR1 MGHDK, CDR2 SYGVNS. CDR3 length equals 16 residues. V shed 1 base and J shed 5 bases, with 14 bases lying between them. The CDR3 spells CASSESQGIGTGELFF. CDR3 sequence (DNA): TGTGCCAGCAGTGAATCGCAGGGGATAGGAACCGGGGAGCTGTTTTTT.

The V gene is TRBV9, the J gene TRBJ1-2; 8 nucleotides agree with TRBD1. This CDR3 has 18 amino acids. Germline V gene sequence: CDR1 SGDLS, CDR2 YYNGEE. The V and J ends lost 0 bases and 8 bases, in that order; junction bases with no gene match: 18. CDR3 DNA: TGTGCCAGCAGCGTAGTGGGCGGGACAGGACCTTCCTATTGCGGCTACACCTTC. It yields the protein CASSVVGGTGPSYCGYTF.

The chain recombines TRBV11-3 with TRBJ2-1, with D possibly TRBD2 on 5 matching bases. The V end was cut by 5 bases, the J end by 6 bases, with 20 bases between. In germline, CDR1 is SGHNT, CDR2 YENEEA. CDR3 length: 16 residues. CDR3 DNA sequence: TGTGCCAGCAGCACTAGATCTGGAGGAGCCCCCAATGAGCAGTTCTTC. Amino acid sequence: CASSTRSGGAPNEQFF.

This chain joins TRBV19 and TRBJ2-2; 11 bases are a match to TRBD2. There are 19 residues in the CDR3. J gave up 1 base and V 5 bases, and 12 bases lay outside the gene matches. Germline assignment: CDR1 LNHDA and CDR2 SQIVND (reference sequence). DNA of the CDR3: TGTGCCAGTAGTCCCACGGGACTAGCGGTTTCGTGGAACACCGGGGAGCTGTTTTTT. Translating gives CASSPTGLAVSWNTGELFF.

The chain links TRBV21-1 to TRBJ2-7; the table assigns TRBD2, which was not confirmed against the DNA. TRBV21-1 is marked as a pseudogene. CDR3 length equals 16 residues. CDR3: CASSKASSGWGYEQYF. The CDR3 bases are TGTGCCAGCAGCAAAGCATCTAGCGGCTGGGGGTACGAGCAGTACTTC.